Listed here is a single T cell receptor beta chain. Its antigen is still unknown. The CDR3 contains 14 residues. Germline assignment: CDR1 MRHNA and CDR2 SNTAGT. Trimming cost V 3 bases and J 4 bases, with 9 bases left between them. This record comes from a study of T cell responses to AZD1222 COVID-19 vaccine. Study-wide context: Pooling covered second doses at about 4 or about 12 weeks. General study points: There were repertoire samples only from the period after the peak T cell response. Only 5 or 6 individuals given AZD1222 were seropositive at baseline.

Method: immunoSEQ multiplex PCR; TCRdb's copy keeps in-frame clones and lacks some. Among 100,000 to 150,000 clones listed, 90% were seen once. This chain links TRBV6-4 with TRBJ2-2; possibly TRBD2 for D (5 bases). The sample consisted of peripheral blood, taken on day 0 of AZD1222 vaccination. This clonotype originated in an adult in good health. The DNA for the CDR3 is TGTGCCAGCAGTGAGGGAGCTCGCACCGGGGAGCTGTTTTTT. It translates to CASSEGARTGELFF.